The 17 T cell receptor beta chains below come from one sample, sequenced in a study of tumor-infiltrating lymphocytes in primary liver carcinoma. Germline DNA was also extracted, with blood RNA taken from unsorted whole blood. Researchers generated TCR beta cDNA from 500 ng of total RNA, relying on a constant-region primer. Nested multiplex PCR, run for three rounds with slightly modified ARM-PCR, yielded TCR beta libraries. The first two PCR rounds used TRBV1-TRBV30 forward primers with a C-beta reverse primer, nine to eleven cycles each. TCRdb re-analysed the multiplex PCR reads in MiXCR, keeping a single row per CDR3 protein. Of nearly 200,000 distinct CDR3 sequences in the sample, 65% were seen once. Sequenced input: peripheral blood. These receptor sequences come from a woman in her sixties with primary liver carcinoma and hepatitis B virus infection.

Worth noting for this clonotype: The conserved final phenylalanine or tryptophan is absent from the CDR3, which likely points to a read error. This chain links TRBV6-2 or TRBV6-3 with TRBJ2-7; 9 bases match TRBD2. The CDR3 contains 17 residues. The V gene's germline CDR1 is MNHEY and CDR2 SVGEGT. Here the CDR3 reads CASSYSTVSGSWHDQYL. DNA of the CDR3: TGTGCCAGCAGTTACTCGACCGTTAGCGGGAGTTGGCACGACCAGTACTTA.

This clonotype was observed at least ten times. The rearrangement joins TRBV6-6 to TRBJ2-2; D remains ambiguous. CDR3 length: 14 residues. Germline-derived CDR1 and CDR2 are MNHNY and SVGAGI (reference sequence). Trimming stripped 6 bases from V and 2 bases from J, with 10 bases between. The DNA for the CDR3 is TGTGCCAGCAGGAACACTGGAAACACCGGGGAGCTGTTTTTT. It is translated as CASRNTGNTGELFF.

For this clonotype: An end of the junction differs from the germline gene, which may be a read error. The chain couples TRBV5-4 to TRBJ2-3, with D maybe TRBD1 (5 bases). Germline V gene data show CDR1 as SGHNT and CDR2 as YYREEE (reference sequence). This CDR3 region has 12 residues. CDR3 protein: CASSLEGVTLYF. CDR3 coding DNA: TGTGCCAGCAGCTTGGAAGGGGTTACGCTGTATTTT.

Comment on this clonotype: At one end the junction does not follow the germline gene, possibly because of a read error. The chain joins TRBV14 to TRBJ2-1, with 13 bases matching TRBD2. The CDR3 extends over 17 amino acids. CDR1 SGHDN and CDR2 FVKESK come from the germline V gene. DNA of the CDR3: TGTGCCACCAGCCAAGTACCACTAGCGGGAGGGAGGAATGAGCAATTCTTC. Translation gives CATSQVPLAGGRNEQFF.

This clonotype came up a few times. The rearrangement uses TRBV28 and TRBJ2-2; 8 bases are shared with TRBD1. Germline CDR1 is MDHEN and CDR2 is SYDVKM. J lost 6 bases, V lost 1 base, and 4 bases had no gene match. CDR3 size: 15 residues. The CDR3 coding sequence is TGTGCCAGCAGTTTATCCAGGGGGCCGGCCGGGGAGCTGTTTTTT. Residues: CASSLSRGPAGELFF.

J is TRBJ1-4 and V is TRBV19, with D maybe TRBD1 (5 bases). The V gene's germline CDR1 is LNHDA and CDR2 SQIVND (reference sequence). CDR3 size: 15 residues. V was pared by 9 bases and J by 6 bases, with 20 bases between. CDR3 bases: TGTGCCAGCCGATACGCAGGGAATTGGGATGAAAAACTGTTTTTT. Its protein is CASRYAGNWDEKLFF.

In regard to this clonotype: Since a much larger clone is just one base distant, this may be a read error. The rearrangement uses TRBV4-1 and TRBJ2-1, with D possibly TRBD2 on 5 matching bases. The CDR3 consists of 18 residues. Trimming took 3 bases from V and 3 from J, leaving 21 bases between them. CDR1 MGHRA and CDR2 YSYEKL come from the germline V gene. CDR3 coding DNA: TGCGCCAGCAGCCATGATGTGGCTAGCCGAGGCCTCTACAATGAGCAGTTCTTC. Translated: CASSHDVASRGLYNEQFF.

Worth noting for this clonotype: This sequence may be a read error, since a much larger clone differs from it by one base. The V call is TRBV5-6, the J call TRBJ1-2; D unresolved. Germline V gene lookup returns CDR1 SGHDT and CDR2 YYEEEE. The CDR3 runs 15 residues. The ends were cut back, 2 bases at V and 7 bases at J, with 18 bases in the middle. CDR3 bases: TGTGCCAGCAGCTTCCTATCCCCAGAGGGAGGTGGCTACACCTTC. It translates to CASSFLSPEGGGYTF.

This clonotype showed up many times. The chain carries TRBV11-3 and TRBJ2-3; unclear D gene. The CDR3 has 15 residues. The V gene's germline CDR1 is SGHNT and CDR2 YENEEA. V dropped 1 base and J dropped 1 base, with 9 bases sitting between them. CDR3 sequence reads: CASSLVTYGTDTQYF. The CDR3 nucleotides are TGTGCCAGCAGCTTAGTGACATACGGCACAGATACGCAGTATTTT. Based on the CDR3 plus reference TRBV11-3 and TRBJ2-3, the full variable domain is EAGVVQSPRYKIIEKKQPVAFWCNPISGHNTLYWYLQNLGQGPELLIRYENEEAVDDSQLPKDRFSAERLKGVDSTLKIQPAELGDSAVYLCASSLVTYGTDTQYFGPGTRLTVL.

The table lists this clonotype with a few counts. This may be a read error: a much more frequent sequence differs by one nucleotide. The chain combines TRBV4-1 with TRBJ2-3, with 13 bases that match TRBD2. Germline values: CDR1 MGHRA, CDR2 YSYEKL. There are 17 residues in the CDR3. CDR3 region: CASSQGGLAGVTETQYF. In nucleotides, the CDR3 is TGCGCCAGCAGCCAAGGAGGACTAGCGGGAGTTACAGAAACGCAGTATTTT.

The V call is TRBV28, the J call TRBJ2-1, with D perhaps TRBD1 (5 bases). V was cut by 7 bases and J by 4 bases, with 17 bases left in between. This CDR3 contains 15 residues. CDR1 and CDR2 from the germline V gene are MDHEN and SYDVKM. The DNA of the CDR3 is TGTGCCAGCAATTTCAGGGCTAGTGGGTACAATGAGCAGTTCTTC. Protein sequence: CASNFRASGYNEQFF. The complete variable domain, with remaining parts taken from reference TRBV28 and TRBJ2-1, reads DVKVTQSSRYLVKRTGEKVFLECVQDMDHENMFWYRQDPGLGLRLIYFSYDVKMKEKGDIPEGYSVSREKKERFSLILESASTNQTSMYLCASNFRASGYNEQFFGPGTRLTVL.

This clonotype was seen at least ten times. The rearrangement uses TRBV29-1 and TRBJ2-5; TRBD2 matches at 7 bases. The CDR3 consists of 12 residues. J gave up 4 bases and V 6 bases, and 5 bases lay outside the gene matches. Germline CDR1 SQVTM, CDR2 ANQGSEA. CDR3 sequence reads: CSVAGAGETQYF. Written as DNA, the CDR3 is TGCAGCGTCGCGGGAGCCGGAGAGACCCAGTACTTC.

For this clonotype: Just one base apart from a much larger clone, this may be a read error. The chain uses TRBV6-1 and TRBJ1-5, with D tentatively TRBD1 (5 bases). Between the trimmed V and J ends, which lost 8 bases and 0 bases, there was a span of 11 bases. This CDR3 spans 14 amino acids. Per germline, CDR1 MNHNS and CDR2 SASEGT. CDR3 DNA sequence: TGTGCCAGCGGTGGGGGATATAGCAATCAGCCCCAGCATTTT. Protein: CASGGGYSNQPQHF.

The J gene is TRBJ2-3, the V gene TRBV12-3 or TRBV12-4; D is unresolved. Trimming cost V 5 bases and J 4 bases, with 13 bases left between them. The CDR3 spans 14 residues. CDR3 DNA sequence: TGTGCCAGCAGTGAATCGGGTGTGGCAGATACGCAGTATTTT. It codes for CASSESGVADTQYF.

This clonotype was counted at least ten times. This rearrangement joins TRBV29-1 to TRBJ1-2; D gene unclear. In germline, CDR1 is SQVTM, CDR2 ANQGSEA. Trimming removed 7 bases at V and 8 bases at J, with 8 bases between. CDR3 size: 9 residues. CDR3 protein: CSGDEGYTF. The CDR3, as DNA: TGCAGCGGAGACGAGGGCTACACCTTC.

In its sample, this clonotype was seen a few times. The rearrangement links TRBV5-1 to TRBJ2-1; 11 bases are shared with TRBD1. The V segment lost 4 bases and the J segment 7 bases; nucleotides outside the gene matches: 7. Germline V gene data show CDR1 as SGHRS and CDR2 as YFSETQ. The CDR3 has 15 amino acids. DNA for the CDR3: TGCGCCAGCAGCGGGGGACAGGGGGATAAAAATGAGCAGTTCTTC. Translated: CASSGGQGDKNEQFF.

On this clonotype itself: Germline is not matched at one junction end, which may reflect a read error. The V call is TRBV14, the J call TRBJ2-7; no reliable D call. Per the germline V gene, CDR1 is SGHDN and CDR2 is FVKESK. The CDR3 contains 15 residues. CDR3 region: CVSNQPGAGRYEQYF. The CDR3 DNA is TGTGTCAGCAACCAACCCGGTGCAGGCCGCTACGAGCAGTACTTC.